The 29 T cell receptor beta chains listed next were all sequenced from one sample in a study of shared clonotypes between healthy human individuals. TCRdb keeps only in-frame clones here, not all; method: immunoSEQ multiplex PCR. The sample consists of 190,000 or so clones, over 50% of them appearing once. Source material: memory CD4+ T cells sorted from blood. Documented subset: CD45RA-negative fraction. These receptors were taken from a man in his thirties or forties in good health.

In its sample, this clone was seen a few times. The V call is TRBV7-9, the J call TRBJ2-5, with D maybe TRBD2 (5 bases). Germline CDR1 and CDR2: SEHNR and FQNEAQ (reference sequence). The CDR3 is 14 residues long. Trimming left V 11 bases short and J 7 bases short, with 23 bases between. CDR3 nucleotides: TGTGCCGCGGAGGCGGGCGTTGGTTCAGGGACCCAGTACTTC. As protein: CAAEAGVGSGTQYF.

V and J are TRBV28 and TRBJ1-3; no clear D gene. Germline loops: CDR1 MDHEN, CDR2 SYDVKM. V shed 6 bases and J shed 1 base, with 10 bases lying between them. This CDR3 has 14 residues. The CDR3 coding sequence is TGTGCCAGCAGGCCGCCGGGGTCTGGAAACACCATATATTTT. Encoded protein: CASRPPGSGNTIYF. Based on the CDR3 plus reference TRBV28 and TRBJ1-3, the full variable domain is DVKVTQSSRYLVKRTGEKVFLECVQDMDHENMFWYRQDPGLGLRLIYFSYDVKMKEKGDIPEGYSVSREKKERFSLILESASTNQTSMYLCASRPPGSGNTIYFGEGSWLTVV.

This clone was seen many times. The chain recombines TRBV14 with TRBJ2-7; tentative D call: TRBD2 (5 bases). Looked up from germline, CDR1 is SGHDN and CDR2 is FVKESK. CDR3 length: 14 amino acids. With 0 bases removed from V and 4 bases from J, the gap between germline ends came to 10 bases. CDR3 sequence reads: CASSQDPGRYEQYF. CDR3 sequence (DNA): TGTGCCAGCAGCCAAGATCCGGGAAGGTACGAGCAGTACTTC. The whole variable domain, remainder taken from reference TRBV14 and TRBJ2-7, is EAGVTQFPSHSVIEKGQTVTLRCDPISGHDNLYWYRRVMGKEIKFLLHFVKESKQDESGMPNNRFLAERTGGTYSTLKVQPAELEDSGVYFCASSQDPGRYEQYFGPGTRLTVT.

This chain connects TRBV15 to TRBJ2-7, with D unclear. CDR3 size: 13 residues. Per the germline V gene, CDR1 is LNHNV and CDR2 is YYDKDF (reference sequence). Trimming cost V 1 base and J 1 base, with 5 bases left between them. CDR3 sequence reads: CATSRAVSYEQYF. The DNA for the CDR3 is TGTGCCACCAGCAGAGCCGTATCCTACGAGCAGTACTTC.

The rearrangement uses TRBV7-3 and TRBJ1-1; 7 bases match TRBD1. Looked up from germline, CDR1 is SGHTA and CDR2 is FQGTGA. Germline trimming cut 5 bases from V and 11 bases from J; bases unmatched to any gene: 14. The CDR3 contains 14 residues. The CDR3, as DNA: TGTGCCAGCAGCACCCGGACAGGTGAACACCGGGCTTTCTTT. Translation gives CASSTRTGEHRAFF.

This sequence joins TRBV6-5 and TRBJ2-7, with 10 bases that match TRBD2. CDR3 length: 14 amino acids. CDR1 MNHEY and CDR2 SVGAGI come from the germline V gene. V was pared by 6 bases and J by 3 bases, with 5 bases of the junction left unmatched. CDR3 bases: TGTGCCAGCAGCCCTAGCGGGAGTCTCTACGAGCAGTACTTC. Amino acid sequence: CASSPSGSLYEQYF.

V is TRBV18 and J is TRBJ1-4; no clear D gene. Trimming shortened V by 6 bases and J by 5 bases, and 13 bases separated the two germline ends. Per the germline V gene, CDR1 is KGHSH and CDR2 is LQKENI. CDR3 length: 14 residues. The CDR3 coding sequence is TGTGCCAGCTCCCCCGCTTCGGGGAATGAAAAACTGTTTTTT. Translating it yields CASSPASGNEKLFF.

The table lists this clone with a count of one. The V call is TRBV10-1, the J call TRBJ2-1; 9 bases fit TRBD2. Germline assignment: CDR1 WNHNN and CDR2 SYGVQD (reference sequence). This CDR3 is built from 13 residues. V gave up 6 bases and J gave up 5 bases; unmatched junction bases: 2. The CDR3 here is CASSPSGNNEQFF. The CDR3 coding sequence is TGCGCCAGCAGCCCTAGCGGGAACAATGAGCAGTTCTTC.

J is TRBJ2-5 and V is TRBV5-1; 8 bases are shared with TRBD2. The CDR3 runs 15 residues. The J segment lost 5 bases and the V segment lost 3 bases, leaving 9 bases of the junction unmatched. Germline V gives CDR1 SGHRS, CDR2 YFSETQ. The CDR3 nucleotides are TGCGCCAGCAGCTCCTTAGCGGGAACGGGTGAGACCCAGTACTTC. Residues: CASSSLAGTGETQYF.

This clone was seen a handful of times. V and J are TRBV5-4 and TRBJ2-3, with no clear D. The CDR3 has 14 amino acids. Per the germline V gene, CDR1 is SGHNT and CDR2 is YYREEE (reference sequence). The V and J ends lost 4 bases and 0 bases respectively, with 9 bases between them. CDR3 nucleotide sequence: TGTGCCAGCAGCCGCCCTCCTAGCACAGATACGCAGTATTTT. Protein: CASSRPPSTDTQYF.

The chain has TRBV7-9 and TRBJ2-3; unclear D gene. Germline-derived CDR1 and CDR2 are SEHNR and FQNEAQ (reference sequence). Trimming pared 1 base from V and 2 bases from J, leaving 10 bases between. The CDR3 totals 15 residues. The CDR3 loop reads CASSLDGTSTDTQYF. The CDR3 region has the DNA TGTGCCAGCAGCTTAGACGGCACGTCCACAGATACGCAGTATTTT.

This clone was seen a handful of times. The chain couples TRBV7-6 to TRBJ2-5, with 8 bases lining up with TRBD2. J was trimmed by 3 bases and V by 5 bases; bases with no gene match: 14. The CDR3 length is 17 residues. Germline V CDR1 and CDR2: SGHVS, FNYEAQ. CDR3 sequence: CASSKRSGLEKKETQYF. CDR3 bases: TGTGCCAGCAGCAAACGGTCGGGACTAGAGAAGAAAGAGACCCAGTACTTC.

This clone was seen once. The V and J genes are TRBV28 and TRBJ2-5; TRBD2 matches at 8 bases. The CDR3 runs 14 residues. Germline loops: CDR1 MDHEN, CDR2 SYDVKM. After removal of 4 bases from V and 7 bases from J, the junction contained 8 bases not matched to a gene. Here the CDR3 reads CASSSREGEGTQYF. CDR3 coding DNA: TGTGCCAGCAGTTCCCGGGAGGGGGAAGGGACCCAGTACTTC.

The chain links TRBV5-4 to TRBJ2-1, with a weak D call TRBD2 (5 bases). The length of the CDR3 is 14 residues. V shed 6 bases and J shed 8 bases, with 18 bases lying between them. Germline V CDR1 and CDR2: SGHNT, YYREEE (reference sequence). For the CDR3, the DNA is TGTGCCAGCAACCTAGGGAGAAGGGTAGATGAGCAGTTCTTC. It codes for CASNLGRRVDEQFF.

The rearrangement uses TRBV2 and TRBJ2-1; TRBD2 is a possible D gene (6 bases). Germline loops: CDR1 SNHLY, CDR2 FYNNEI. This CDR3 region has 14 residues. V was pared by 5 bases and J by 9 bases, with 17 bases between. The CDR3 is CASSPGLRSSEQFF. The CDR3 nucleotides read TGTGCCAGCAGTCCGGGACTGCGGAGTAGTGAGCAGTTCTTC.

This chain joins TRBV6-5 and TRBJ1-2; TRBD1 aligns across 7 bases. The CDR3 length is 14 residues. V was pared by 5 bases and J by 2 bases, with 5 bases of the junction left unmatched. Looked up from germline, CDR1 is MNHEY and CDR2 is SVGAGI. This CDR3 is CASSGPGQNYGYTF. The CDR3 region has the DNA TGTGCCAGCAGTGGCCCGGGACAGAACTATGGCTACACCTTC.

The chain combines TRBV11-3 with TRBJ2-1; 8 positions agree with TRBD2. Germline CDR1 is SGHNT and CDR2 is YENEEA. V shed 1 base and J 6 bases; nucleotides not matched to a gene: 5. The length of the CDR3 is 15 residues. In DNA form, the CDR3 reads TGTGCCAGCAGCTTAGCCAGCGGGAGTTCCAATGAGCAGTTCTTC. Protein: CASSLASGSSNEQFF.

This clone was seen only a few times. This chain joins TRBV9 and TRBJ2-7, with 7 bases aligning to TRBD1. V was clipped by 4 bases and J by 2 bases; unmatched bases: 6. Looked up from germline, CDR1 is SGDLS and CDR2 is YYNGEE. The CDR3 length is 14 residues. The CDR3 DNA follows: TGTGCCAGCAGCACGACAGGGTCCCCCTACGAGCAGTACTTC. As protein: CASSTTGSPYEQYF.

This clone has a single count. The chain combines TRBV6-5 with TRBJ2-7; 7 bases map to TRBD2. The junction had 8 bases not matched to a gene; V was cut back by 4 bases and J by 2 bases. CDR3 size: 15 residues. Germline lookup yields CDR1 MNHEY and CDR2 SVGAGI. CDR3 DNA: TGTGCCAGCAGTTCCGTATGGGGGGGAACCTACGAGCAGTACTTC. Its translation is CASSSVWGGTYEQYF.

This clone occurred many times. This chain connects TRBV10-2 to TRBJ2-7; 8 nucleotides line up with TRBD1. Germline V CDR1 and CDR2: WSHSY, SAAADI. This CDR3 has 15 residues. Losses at the gene ends were 9 bases for V and 3 bases for J; bases not matched to a gene: 13. In nucleotides, the CDR3 is TGCGCCAGTAGCATAACAGGGGGGTCTGACTACGAGCAGTACTTC. It is translated as CASSITGGSDYEQYF.

V and J are TRBV7-9 and TRBJ1-4; no firm D call. The V end lost 4 bases, the J end lost 7 bases, and 16 bases lay between the germline ends. Germline CDR1 reads SEHNR; CDR2 reads FQNEAQ (reference sequence). The CDR3 length is 15 residues. CDR3 sequence (DNA): TGTGCCAGCAGCTCCCGGCCAGGTGACTTTGAAAAACTGTTTTTT. Its translation: CASSSRPGDFEKLFF. Looking up the rest from reference TRBV7-9 and TRBJ1-4 gives the full variable domain: DTGVSQNPRHKITKRGQNVTFRCDPISEHNRLYWYRQTLGQGPEFLTYFQNEAQLEKSRLLSDRFSAERPKGSFSTLEIQRTEQGDSAMYLCASSSRPGDFEKLFFGSGTQLSVL.

This chain joins TRBV29-1 and TRBJ2-5; no clear D gene. CDR1 and CDR2 (germline): SQVTM, ANQGSEA. CDR3 length equals 11 residues. Between the trimmed V and J ends, which lost 3 bases and 3 bases, there was a span of 5 bases. The CDR3 here is CSVDSEETQYF. The CDR3 coding sequence is TGCAGCGTTGACAGCGAAGAGACCCAGTACTTC.

The chain is built from TRBV4-1 and TRBJ1-5; D is unresolved. The CDR3 consists of 14 residues. Trimming stripped 0 bases from V and 6 bases from J, with 9 bases between. Germline-derived CDR1 and CDR2 are MGHRA and YSYEKL. Here the CDR3 reads CASSQDKGTQPQHF. The CDR3 DNA sequence: TGCGCCAGCAGCCAAGATAAGGGTACTCAGCCCCAGCATTTT.

The chain combines TRBV7-2 with TRBJ2-1; weak D call: TRBD1 (5 bases). The germline V gene encodes CDR1 SGHTA and CDR2 FQGNSA. The length of the CDR3 is 15 residues. V was cut by 2 bases and J by 6 bases, with 14 bases left in between. CDR3 nucleotide sequence: TGTGCCAGCAGCTTATTGCAGGGTTCAGTCAATGAGCAGTTCTTC. Its protein is CASSLLQGSVNEQFF.

J is TRBJ2-7 and V is TRBV11-3; D not resolved. The V gene lost 5 bases and the J gene lost 5 bases, with 13 bases spanning the gap. CDR3 length equals 13 residues. The germline CDR1 and CDR2 sequences are SGHNT and YENEEA. For the CDR3, the DNA is TGTGCCAGCAGCCCCAGGCATTCTAACGAGCAGTACTTC. This encodes CASSPRHSNEQYF.

The chain employs TRBV6-1 and TRBJ2-5, with unresolved D. V was shortened by 6 bases and J by 4 bases, with 18 bases between the two germline ends. The length of the CDR3 is 15 residues. CDR1 and CDR2 (germline): MNHNS, SASEGT. The CDR3 DNA reads TGTGCCAGCAGCCGCGAGAACCTCAGGCCAGAGACCCAGTACTTC. As protein: CASSRENLRPETQYF.

V usage is TRBV7-3 and J usage is TRBJ2-1, with D maybe TRBD2 (5 bases). Trimming removed 5 bases from V and 9 bases from J, with 17 bases in between. Germline V gene data show CDR1 as SGHTA and CDR2 as FQGTGA. The CDR3 is made up of 14 amino acids. CDR3 nucleotide sequence: TGTGCCAGCAGCCTCAATACTAGGACGAGTGAGCAGTTCTTC. Protein product: CASSLNTRTSEQFF.

The chain is built from TRBV28 and TRBJ2-2; the D gene could be TRBD1 or TRBD2 (5 bases each). The CDR3 is 15 amino acids. The V and J ends lost 2 bases and 1 base respectively, with 8 bases between them. Per germline, CDR1 MDHEN and CDR2 SYDVKM. The CDR3 here is CASSLGGRNTGELFF. The CDR3 DNA sequence: TGTGCCAGCAGTTTAGGGGGACGGAACACCGGGGAGCTGTTTTTT.

This clone was picked up a small number of times. The genes are TRBV7-9 and TRBJ2-7, with D perhaps matching TRBD1 (5 bases). V lost 5 bases to trimming and J lost 6 bases, with 11 bases between them. Germline V gives CDR1 SEHNR, CDR2 FQNEAQ (reference sequence). The CDR3 totals 12 residues. The CDR3 loop reads CASSTQGGEQYF. CDR3 coding DNA: TGTGCCAGCAGCACCCAGGGTGGCGAGCAGTACTTC. Filled out from reference TRBV7-9 and TRBJ2-7, the complete variable domain reads DTGVSQNPRHKITKRGQNVTFRCDPISEHNRLYWYRQTLGQGPEFLTYFQNEAQLEKSRLLSDRFSAERPKGSFSTLEIQRTEQGDSAMYLCASSTQGGEQYFGPGTRLTVT.